The 22 T cell receptor beta chains reported below all come from one sample, sequenced in a study of OX40 agonist ivuxolimab in advanced cancers. Repertoires were generated with immunoSEQ multiplex PCR, while TCRdb's copy carries only in-frame clones and drops some. This table has fewer than 80,000 clones, about 89% appearing once. This material consisted of CD4+ or CD8+ T cells sorted from blood, taken in a trial of the OX40 agonist ivuxolimab. These receptors were collected from an adult with an advanced solid tumor such as melanoma, head and neck, liver or kidney cancer.

The chain links TRBV4-1 to TRBJ1-2; D is perhaps TRBD1 (5 bases). The V gene lost 2 bases and the J gene lost 2 bases, with 15 bases spanning the gap. Germline CDR1 MGHRA, CDR2 YSYEKL. The CDR3 is 16 residues long. The CDR3 here is CASSQHSLQENYGYTF. The CDR3 nucleotides read TGCGCCAGCAGCCAACACTCGTTACAGGAAAACTATGGCTACACCTTC.

The V call is TRBV6-6, the J call TRBJ2-7; possible D gene TRBD2, 6 bases. V shed 1 base and J shed 5 bases, with 12 bases lying between them. Germline V gene data show CDR1 as MNHNY and CDR2 as SVGAGI (reference sequence). The length of the CDR3 is 14 residues. The CDR3 nucleotides are TGTGCCAGCAGTTACTGGCAGGAGGGTCACGAGCAGTACTTC. Residues: CASSYWQEGHEQYF.

The chain couples TRBV7-2 to TRBJ2-3; D possibly corresponds to TRBD2 (6 bases). Trimming removed 6 bases from V and 0 bases from J, with 10 bases in between. The CDR3 has 14 amino acids. Germline CDR1 and CDR2: SGHTA and FQGNSA. The DNA for the CDR3 is TGTGCCAGCAGGGGGGGTGGGAGCACAGATACGCAGTATTTT. Residues: CASRGGGSTDTQYF. Filled out from reference TRBV7-2 and TRBJ2-3, the complete variable domain reads GAGVSQSPSNKVTEKGKDVELRCDPISGHTALYWYRQSLGQGLEFLIYFQGNSAPDKSGLPSDRFSAERTGGSVSTLTIQRTQQEDSAVYLCASRGGGSTDTQYFGPGTRLTVL.

This sequence joins TRBV4-1 and TRBJ2-5; D call uncertain. V was clipped by 0 bases and J by 5 bases, with 1 base between them. The germline V gene encodes CDR1 MGHRA and CDR2 YSYEKL. The CDR3 is made up of 11 amino acids. In DNA form, the CDR3 reads TGCGCCAGCAGCCAAGATGAGACCCAGTACTTC. Translated: CASSQDETQYF.

The gene calls are TRBV6-1 and TRBJ2-7; D might be TRBD1 (5 bases). The CDR3 extends over 12 amino acids. Germline CDR1 and CDR2: MNHNS and SASEGT. Trimming pared 6 bases from V and 4 bases from J, leaving 10 bases between. The CDR3 loop reads CASRAGLYEQYF. Written as DNA, the CDR3 is TGTGCCAGCAGGGCAGGGCTTTACGAGCAGTACTTC.

The chain couples TRBV4-3 to TRBJ2-1; D gene unclear. Trimming cost V 2 bases and J 4 bases, with 12 bases left between them. The CDR3 is 15 residues long. In germline, CDR1 is LGHNA, CDR2 YSLEER. This CDR3 is CASSQTMGKYNEQFF. CDR3 coding DNA: TGCGCCAGCAGCCAAACCATGGGCAAGTACAATGAGCAGTTCTTC.

The chain links TRBV4-2 to TRBJ2-7; 7 bases fit TRBD1. CDR1 and CDR2 (germline): LGHNA, YNFKEQ. The junction had 2 bases not matched to a gene; V was cut back by 5 bases and J by 1 base. There are 13 residues in the CDR3. CDR3 amino acids: CASSSDRSYEQYF. In DNA form, the CDR3 reads TGTGCCAGCAGCTCGGACAGGTCCTACGAGCAGTACTTC.

The chain carries TRBV19 and TRBJ2-3; 8 bases are a match to TRBD2. Trimming cost V 8 bases and J 6 bases; bases outside gene matches: 13. Germline lookup yields CDR1 LNHDA and CDR2 SQIVND (reference sequence). The CDR3 consists of 15 residues. The CDR3 DNA reads as TGTGCCAGTTGCCCACGGAGCGGGAGTGGTGATACGCAGTATTTT. It is translated as CASCPRSGSGDTQYF.

The gene calls are TRBV4-3 and TRBJ2-3; D ambiguous. The CDR3 runs to 16 residues. Germline CDR1 reads LGHNA; CDR2 reads YSLEER. The germline V and J ends were trimmed by 3 bases and 0 bases, with 13 bases remaining between them. The CDR3 loop reads CASSHLEMASTDTQYF. CDR3 DNA: TGCGCCAGCAGCCACCTTGAGATGGCTAGCACAGATACGCAGTATTTT.

The chain uses TRBV4-2 and TRBJ2-1, with 7 bases lining up with TRBD2. The germline gives CDR1 LGHNA, CDR2 YNFKEQ. This CDR3 has 16 amino acids. Trimming took 4 bases from V and 1 from J; bases not matched to a gene: 7. DNA of the CDR3: TGTGCCAGCAGCCTAAATGGACTAGAATCCTACAATGAGCAGTTCTTC. This codes for CASSLNGLESYNEQFF.

V gene TRBV6-5 combines with J gene TRBJ1-5; 9 positions agree with TRBD1. There are 15 residues in the CDR3. The V gene end was trimmed by 5 bases and the J gene end by 4 bases; junction bases not matched to a gene: 6. Germline V gives CDR1 MNHEY, CDR2 SVGAGI. CDR3 sequence reads: CASSPGQGPNQPQHF. The DNA for the CDR3 is TGTGCCAGCAGTCCGGGACAGGGCCCTAATCAGCCCCAGCATTTT.

The chain links TRBV28 to TRBJ1-1, with D tentatively TRBD1 (6 bases). CDR1 and CDR2 (germline): MDHEN, SYDVKM. Between the trimmed V and J ends, which lost 5 bases and 1 base, there was a span of 14 bases. The CDR3 is made up of 15 amino acids. The CDR3 DNA reads TGTGCCAGCAGTATTAGACAGGAAGGGAACACTGAAGCTTTCTTT. Protein product: CASSIRQEGNTEAFF.

The V and J genes are TRBV6-5 and TRBJ2-7; 10 bases are a match to TRBD2. CDR3 length: 15 residues. The ends lost 4 bases at V and 2 bases at J; junction bases unmatched: 5. The germline V gene has CDR1 MNHEY and CDR2 SVGAGI. CDR3 in DNA: TGTGCCAGCAGTTTTCCTAGCGGGGGTACCTACGAGCAGTACTTC. Translating it yields CASSFPSGGTYEQYF.

The V gene is TRBV9, the J gene TRBJ2-2; D is unresolved. Germline V gives CDR1 SGDLS, CDR2 YYNGEE. The length of the CDR3 is 15 residues. V gave up 2 bases and J gave up 4 bases, with 12 bases separating them. CDR3 amino acids: CASSVDGPSTGELFF. The CDR3 bases are TGTGCCAGCAGCGTTGACGGGCCAAGCACCGGGGAGCTGTTTTTT.

This clone was picked up one time. The chain links TRBV5-5 to TRBJ2-5, with 7 bases identical to TRBD2. The J segment lost 2 bases and the V segment lost 5 bases, leaving 12 bases of the junction unmatched. This CDR3 has 16 residues. The germline V gene has CDR1 SGHKS and CDR2 YYEKEE (reference sequence). In nucleotides, the CDR3 is TGTGCCAGCAGTTGGCCCCTAGCGGAGACTCAAGAGACCCAGTACTTC. Its translation is CASSWPLAETQETQYF.

CDR3 loop: CASSRTVGELFF. The CDR3 nucleotides are TGTGCCAGCAGCAGAACCGTGGGGGAGCTGTTTTTT. This chain connects TRBV13 to TRBJ2-2; D is unresolved. The V and J ends lost 5 bases and 8 bases respectively, with 9 bases between them. The CDR3 totals 12 residues. CDR1 is PRHDT, CDR2 FYEKMQ, per germline (reference sequence).

The V and J genes are TRBV28 and TRBJ1-1, with D possibly TRBD1 on 6 matching bases. V gave up 3 bases and J gave up 3 bases, with 17 bases separating them. Germline V gives CDR1 MDHEN, CDR2 SYDVKM. This CDR3 has 16 residues. CDR3 nucleotides: TGTGCCAGCAGTTTTAGGGGGGCAAGGAGGGACACTGAAGCTTTCTTT. It yields the protein CASSFRGARRDTEAFF. The variable domain in full, completed from reference TRBV28 and TRBJ1-1, reads DVKVTQSSRYLVKRTGEKVFLECVQDMDHENMFWYRQDPGLGLRLIYFSYDVKMKEKGDIPEGYSVSREKKERFSLILESASTNQTSMYLCASSFRGARRDTEAFFGQGTRLTVV.

The rearrangement links TRBV7-9 to TRBJ2-3, with 8 bases aligning to TRBD1. After removal of 7 bases from V and 3 bases from J, the junction contained 6 bases not matched to a gene. The germline V gene has CDR1 SEHNR and CDR2 FQNEAQ (reference sequence). The CDR3 extends over 14 amino acids. The CDR3 DNA sequence: TGTGCCAGCACGGCGGGACAGGCGACAGATACGCAGTATTTT. As protein: CASTAGQATDTQYF. The whole variable domain, filled in from reference TRBV7-9 and TRBJ2-3, reads DTGVSQNPRHKITKRGQNVTFRCDPISEHNRLYWYRQTLGQGPEFLTYFQNEAQLEKSRLLSDRFSAERPKGSFSTLEIQRTEQGDSAMYLCASTAGQATDTQYFGPGTRLTVL.

This clone has only one observation. The rearrangement links TRBV9 to TRBJ1-1; the match to TRBD1 covers 7 bases. CDR1 is SGDLS and CDR2 is YYNGEE in the germline V gene. Unmatched junction bases numbered 6, after V lost 3 bases and J lost 1 base. This CDR3 has 15 residues. As DNA, the CDR3 is TGTGCCAGCAGCGAAAACAGGGGAGGGAACACTGAAGCTTTCTTT. Amino acids: CASSENRGGNTEAFF.

This clone was detected once. This rearrangement joins TRBV29-1 to TRBJ2-7; maybe TRBD2 (6 bases). Per germline, CDR1 SQVTM and CDR2 ANQGSEA. The CDR3 is 13 residues long. V was shortened by 5 bases and J by 2 bases, with 13 bases between the two germline ends. The chain's CDR3 is CSVRRGGAYEQYF. The CDR3 DNA reads as TGCAGCGTTCGACGGGGAGGTGCCTACGAGCAGTACTTC.

The V and J genes are TRBV4-3 and TRBJ2-1; D is perhaps TRBD1 (6 bases). This CDR3 is built from 15 residues. In germline, CDR1 is LGHNA, CDR2 YSLEER. V dropped 0 bases and J dropped 2 bases, with 8 bases sitting between them. The CDR3 region is CASSQERQAYNEQFF. CDR3 nucleotides: TGCGCCAGCAGCCAAGAGAGACAGGCCTACAATGAGCAGTTCTTC.

V and J are TRBV9 and TRBJ2-1, with D uncertain. CDR1 and CDR2 from the germline V gene are SGDLS and YYNGEE. The V and J ends lost 1 base and 5 bases respectively, with 16 bases between them. This CDR3 is 16 amino acids long. CDR3 DNA sequence: TGTGCCAGCAGCGTATTTCCGGACGGACCCAACAATGAGCAGTTCTTC. The encoded protein is CASSVFPDGPNNEQFF.